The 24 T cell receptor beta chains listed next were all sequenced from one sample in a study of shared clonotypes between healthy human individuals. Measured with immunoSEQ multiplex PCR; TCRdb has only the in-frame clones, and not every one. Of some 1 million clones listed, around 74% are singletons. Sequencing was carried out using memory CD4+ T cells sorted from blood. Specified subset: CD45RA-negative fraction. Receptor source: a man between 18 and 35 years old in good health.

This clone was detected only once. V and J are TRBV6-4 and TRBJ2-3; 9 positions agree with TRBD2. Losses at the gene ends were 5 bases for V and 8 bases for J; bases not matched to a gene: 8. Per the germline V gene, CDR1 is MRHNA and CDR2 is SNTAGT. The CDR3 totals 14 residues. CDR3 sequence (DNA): TGTGCCAGCAGTACCGTAGCGGGAGAAGTTACGCAGTATTTT. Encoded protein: CASSTVAGEVTQYF.

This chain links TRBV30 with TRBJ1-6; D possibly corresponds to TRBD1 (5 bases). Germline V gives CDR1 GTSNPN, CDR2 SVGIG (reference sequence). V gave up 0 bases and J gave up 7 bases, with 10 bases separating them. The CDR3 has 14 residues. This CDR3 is CAWSVAGLNSPLHF. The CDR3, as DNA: TGTGCCTGGAGTGTAGCAGGGTTAAATTCACCCCTCCACTTT. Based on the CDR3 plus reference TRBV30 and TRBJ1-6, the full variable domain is SQTIHQWPATLVQPVGSPLSLECTVEGTSNPNLYWYRQAAGRGLQLLFYSVGIGQISSEVPQNLSASRPQDRQFILSSKKLLLSDSGFYLCAWSVAGLNSPLHFGNGTRLTVT.

This CDR3 reads CASSLGSGRGTGELFF. DNA for the CDR3: TGTGCCAGCAGCTTAGGTTCCGGGAGGGGAACCGGGGAGCTGTTTTTT. The rearrangement links TRBV7-2 to TRBJ2-2, with 8 bases identical to TRBD2. The CDR3 sequence is 16 residues long. V shed 1 base and J 5 bases; nucleotides not matched to a gene: 6. Germline V gene sequence: CDR1 SGHTA, CDR2 FQGNSA.

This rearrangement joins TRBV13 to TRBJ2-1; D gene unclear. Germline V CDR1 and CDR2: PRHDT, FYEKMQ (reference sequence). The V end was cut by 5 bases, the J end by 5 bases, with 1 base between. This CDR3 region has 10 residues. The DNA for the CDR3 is TGTGCCAGCAGCCACAATGAGCAGTTCTTC. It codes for CASSHNEQFF.

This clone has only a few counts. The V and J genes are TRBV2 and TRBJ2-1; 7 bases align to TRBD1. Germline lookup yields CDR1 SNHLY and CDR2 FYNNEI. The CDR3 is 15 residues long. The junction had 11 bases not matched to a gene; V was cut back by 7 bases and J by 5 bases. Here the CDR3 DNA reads TGTGCCAGCACCACGAGGGGGCAGGGGGACAATGAGCAGTTCTTC. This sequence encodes CASTTRGQGDNEQFF.

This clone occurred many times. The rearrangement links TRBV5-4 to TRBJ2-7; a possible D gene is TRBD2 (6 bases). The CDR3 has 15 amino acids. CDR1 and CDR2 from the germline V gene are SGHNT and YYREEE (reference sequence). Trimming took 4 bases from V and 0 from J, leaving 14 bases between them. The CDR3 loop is CASSPGTPSSYEQYF. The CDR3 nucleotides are TGTGCCAGCAGCCCCGGGACTCCGAGCTCCTACGAGCAGTACTTC.

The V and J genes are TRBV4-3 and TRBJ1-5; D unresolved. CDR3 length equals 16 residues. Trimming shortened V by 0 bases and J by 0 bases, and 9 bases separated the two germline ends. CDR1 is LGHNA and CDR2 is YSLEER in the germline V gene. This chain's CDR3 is CASSQDWALSNQPQHF. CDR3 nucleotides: TGCGCCAGCAGCCAAGATTGGGCCCTTAGCAATCAGCCCCAGCATTTT.

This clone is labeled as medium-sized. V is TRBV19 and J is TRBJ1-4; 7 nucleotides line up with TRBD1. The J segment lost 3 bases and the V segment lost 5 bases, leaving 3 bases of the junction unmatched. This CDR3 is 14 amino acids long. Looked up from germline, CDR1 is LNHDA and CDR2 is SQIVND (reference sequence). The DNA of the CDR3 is TGTGCCAGTAGTCAGGGGACAGCTAATGAAAAACTGTTTTTT. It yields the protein CASSQGTANEKLFF.

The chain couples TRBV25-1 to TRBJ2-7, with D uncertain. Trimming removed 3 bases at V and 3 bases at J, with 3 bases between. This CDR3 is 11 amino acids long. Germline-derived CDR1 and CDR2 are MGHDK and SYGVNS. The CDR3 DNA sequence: TGTGCCAGCAGTGATCACTACGAGCAGTACTTC. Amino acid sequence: CASSDHYEQYF.

The DNA of the CDR3 is TGCAGCACGATGGGTTCAGATACGCAGTATTTT. Encoded protein: CSTMGSDTQYF. The chain couples TRBV29-1 to TRBJ2-3; no clear D gene. The length of the CDR3 is 11 residues. The V end was cut by 8 bases, the J end by 4 bases, with 10 bases between. Germline CDR1 reads SQVTM; CDR2 reads ANQGSEA.

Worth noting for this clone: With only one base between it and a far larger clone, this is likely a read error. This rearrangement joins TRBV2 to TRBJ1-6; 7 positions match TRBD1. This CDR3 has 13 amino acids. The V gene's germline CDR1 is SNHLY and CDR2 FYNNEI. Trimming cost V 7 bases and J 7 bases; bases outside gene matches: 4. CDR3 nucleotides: TGTGCCAGCACCCCGGGACAGAATTCACCCCTCCACTTT. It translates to CASTPGQNSPLHF.

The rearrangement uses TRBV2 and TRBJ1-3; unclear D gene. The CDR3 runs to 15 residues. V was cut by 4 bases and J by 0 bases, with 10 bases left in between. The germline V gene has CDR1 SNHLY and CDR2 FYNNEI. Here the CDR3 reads CASSGGTSSGNTIYF. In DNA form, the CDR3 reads TGTGCCAGCAGTGGTGGTACAAGCTCTGGAAACACCATATATTTT.

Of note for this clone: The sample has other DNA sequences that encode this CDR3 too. CDR3 in DNA: TGCGCCAGCAGCTCAAGCGGGAACACCTACAATGAGCAGTTCTTC. It specifies CASSSSGNTYNEQFF. V gene TRBV5-1 combines with J gene TRBJ2-1; 7 bases fit TRBD2. V shed 3 bases, J shed 2 bases, and the junction held 5 bases outside the gene matches. Germline V lookup: CDR1 SGHRS, CDR2 YFSETQ. This CDR3 is built from 15 residues.

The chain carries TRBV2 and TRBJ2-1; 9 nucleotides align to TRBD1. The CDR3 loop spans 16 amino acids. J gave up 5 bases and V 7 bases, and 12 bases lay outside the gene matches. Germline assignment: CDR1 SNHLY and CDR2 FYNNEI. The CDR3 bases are TGTGCCAGCAAAGAAAGACTCCGGGACAGGGACAATGAGCAGTTCTTC. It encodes CASKERLRDRDNEQFF.

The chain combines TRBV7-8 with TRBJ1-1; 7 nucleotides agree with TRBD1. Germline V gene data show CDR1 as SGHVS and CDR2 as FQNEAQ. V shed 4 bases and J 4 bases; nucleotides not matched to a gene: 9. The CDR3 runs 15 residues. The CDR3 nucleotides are TGTGCCAGCAGCTCCACAGACAGGGCGGGCACTGAAGCTTTCTTT. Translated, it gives CASSSTDRAGTEAFF.

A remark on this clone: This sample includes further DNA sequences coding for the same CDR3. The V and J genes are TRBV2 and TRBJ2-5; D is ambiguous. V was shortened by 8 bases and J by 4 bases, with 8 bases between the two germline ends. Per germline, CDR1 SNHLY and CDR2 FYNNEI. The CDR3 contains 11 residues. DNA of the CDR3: TGTGCCAGCTCTGTTTTAGAGACCCAGTACTTC. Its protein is CASSVLETQYF.

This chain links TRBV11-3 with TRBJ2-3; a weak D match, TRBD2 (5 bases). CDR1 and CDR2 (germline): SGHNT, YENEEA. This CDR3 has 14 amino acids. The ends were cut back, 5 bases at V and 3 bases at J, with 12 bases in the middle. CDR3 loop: CASSISGGTDTQYF. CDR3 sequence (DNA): TGTGCCAGCAGCATCAGCGGAGGTACAGATACGCAGTATTTT.

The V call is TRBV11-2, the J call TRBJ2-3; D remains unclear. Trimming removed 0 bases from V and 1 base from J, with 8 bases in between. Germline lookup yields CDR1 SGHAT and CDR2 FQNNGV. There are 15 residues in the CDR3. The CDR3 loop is CASSLDLARTDTQYF. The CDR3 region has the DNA TGTGCCAGCAGCTTAGATCTGGCGCGCACAGATACGCAGTATTTT.

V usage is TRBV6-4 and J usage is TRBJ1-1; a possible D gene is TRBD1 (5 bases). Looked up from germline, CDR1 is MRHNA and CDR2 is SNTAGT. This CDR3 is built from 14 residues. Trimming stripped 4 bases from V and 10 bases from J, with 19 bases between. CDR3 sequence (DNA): TGTGCCAGCAGTGGTGGGGGTATAGGTAACGGAGCTTTCTTT. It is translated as CASSGGGIGNGAFF.

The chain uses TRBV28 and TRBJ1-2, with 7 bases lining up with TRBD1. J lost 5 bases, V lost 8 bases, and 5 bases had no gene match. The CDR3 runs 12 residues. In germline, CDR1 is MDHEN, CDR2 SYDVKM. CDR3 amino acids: CASGRGFYGYTF. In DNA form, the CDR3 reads TGTGCCAGCGGCAGGGGGTTTTATGGCTACACCTTC.

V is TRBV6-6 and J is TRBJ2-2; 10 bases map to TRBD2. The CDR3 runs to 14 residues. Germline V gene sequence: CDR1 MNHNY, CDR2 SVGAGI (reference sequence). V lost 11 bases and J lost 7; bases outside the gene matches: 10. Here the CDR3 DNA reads TGTGCCGGATGGACTAGCGGAGGGATCGGGGAGCTGTTTTTT. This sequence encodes CAGWTSGGIGELFF.

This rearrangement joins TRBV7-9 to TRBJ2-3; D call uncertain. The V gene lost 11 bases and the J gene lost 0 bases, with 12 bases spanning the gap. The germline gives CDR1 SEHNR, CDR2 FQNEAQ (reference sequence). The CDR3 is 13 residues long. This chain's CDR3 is CAWRISSTDTQYF. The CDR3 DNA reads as TGTGCCTGGAGAATTAGTAGCACAGATACGCAGTATTTT.

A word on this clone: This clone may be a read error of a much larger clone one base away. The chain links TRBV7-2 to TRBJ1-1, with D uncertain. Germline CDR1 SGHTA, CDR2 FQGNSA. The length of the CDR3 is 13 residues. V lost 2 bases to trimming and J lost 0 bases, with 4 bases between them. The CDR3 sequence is CASSLMVNTEAFF. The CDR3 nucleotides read TGTGCCAGCAGCTTAATGGTGAACACTGAAGCTTTCTTT.

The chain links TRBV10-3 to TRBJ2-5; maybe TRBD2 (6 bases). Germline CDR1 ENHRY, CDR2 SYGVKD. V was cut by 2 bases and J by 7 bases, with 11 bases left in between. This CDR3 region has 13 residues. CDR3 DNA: TGTGCCATCAGTGAGGGGGACTTGTTGACCCAGTACTTC. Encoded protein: CAISEGDLLTQYF.